These T cell receptor beta chains were read from a single sample in a study of beta chain features in type 1 diabetes. Here immunoSEQ multiplex PCR was the method, and the copy in TCRdb shows in-frame clones only, minus some. In the table there are hundreds of thousands of clones, 68% of which are singletons. Sequencing used naive CD4+ T cells from blood. These receptors were collected from a young man in good health. Both conserved end residues are part of each CDR3. Fields, in order: J gene, D gene, V gene, CDR3 protein. The D gene is left open where the match is weak.

>TRBJ2-3|.|TRBV29-1
CSVLIMATQADTQYF
>TRBJ2-3|TRBD2|TRBV19
CATRASGSTDTQYF
>TRBJ2-1|TRBD1|TRBV10-3
CAISATGAGNEQFF
>TRBJ2-2|.|TRBV7-2
CASSFRGTGELFF
>TRBJ2-2|.|TRBV2
CAIQTGELFF
>TRBJ2-5|.|TRBV5-4
CASSYDLPGAQETQYF
>TRBJ2-5|.|TRBV30
CAWSGSLWETQYF
>TRBJ1-1|.|TRBV9
CASSVGLQRNTEAFF
>TRBJ1-5|TRBD1|TRBV30
CAWSVQGLSRSNQPQHF
>TRBJ1-2|.|TRBV29-1
CSVDRIDGYTF
>TRBJ2-1|.|TRBV30
CAWSALSTNNEQFF
>TRBJ1-6|.|TRBV7-2
CASRLAKGSPLHF
>TRBJ1-4|.|TRBV10-1
CASPGRGEKLFF
>TRBJ2-1|.|TRBV2
CASSERRVAYNEQFF
>TRBJ2-1|.|TRBV4-1
CASSQDPRRSSYNEQFF
>TRBJ2-7|.|TRBV29-1
CSVEDRDYEQYF
>TRBJ2-4|.|TRBV27
CASGSNVLAKNIQYF
>TRBJ2-2|.|TRBV30
CAWSAYRPNTGELFF
>TRBJ1-6|.|TRBV30
CAWNEKNSPLHF
>TRBJ1-2|.|TRBV20-1
CSAFLLGYTF
>TRBJ2-3|.|TRBV28
CASSLPAGAADTQYF
>TRBJ2-3|.|TRBV27
CASIPLRGGNADTQYF
>TRBJ2-3|.|TRBV30
CAWSESSSTDTQYF
>TRBJ2-5|TRBD1|TRBV23-1
CASGDSDQETQYF
>TRBJ2-3|.|TRBV15
CATSRDHKLSPDTQYF
>TRBJ1-6|.|TRBV6-5
CASSEGGAVSPLHF
>TRBJ2-1|TRBD1|TRBV6-6
CASGDGTGSHNEQFF
>TRBJ2-7|TRBD2|TRBV7-2
CASSAGPLAGGYEQYF
>.|.|TRBV28
CASSTQGTQYF
>TRBJ1-2|.|TRBV30
CAWSPHNYGYTF
>TRBJ2-3|.|TRBV7-9
CASSLVEGRGTDTQYF
>TRBJ2-5|.|TRBV30
CAWSVEPQQRVGGETQYF
>TRBJ2-7|TRBD2|TRBV4-2
CASSQEGLAGNYEQYF
>TRBJ2-5|.|TRBV9
CASSGPGKETQYF
>TRBJ2-2|.|TRBV5-1
CASSLVSGVTGELFF
>TRBJ2-7|TRBD1|TRBV9
CASSGPTGTERSYEQYF
>TRBJ2-5|TRBD1|TRBV29-1
CSVGRTGGRQETQYF
>TRBJ1-5|TRBD1|TRBV28
CACSLGGHNQPQHF
>TRBJ2-5|TRBD1|TRBV7-8
CASTLSTDRGKTQYF
>TRBJ2-2|.|TRBV2
CASTSSWVAGELFF
>TRBJ2-3|.|TRBV5-4
CASNEGPPADTQYF
>TRBJ2-1|.|TRBV2
CASKVGRVYNEQFF
>TRBJ2-2|.|TRBV2
CASMTSGGVGGELFF